Below are 21 T cell receptor beta chains sequenced from a single sample in a study of identical twins. TCRdb processed the 5' RACE reads anew with MiXCR; each CDR3 protein has one entry. The sample carries 510,000 or so distinct CDR3 sequences, 13% to 15% recorded once. These sequences were also reported in another study, on yellow fever vaccine responses in identical twins.

Specimen: CD4+ T cells sorted from blood. These TCRs come from a woman between 18 and 29 years old in good health.

This clonotype was counted many times. This chain joins TRBV20-1 and TRBJ1-4; no reliable D call. CDR1 is DFQATT, CDR2 SNEGSKA, per germline (reference sequence). The CDR3 spans 13 residues. Trimming cost V 5 bases and J 4 bases, with 11 bases left between them. This CDR3 is CSAWTALNEKLFF. CDR3 nucleotides: TGCAGTGCTTGGACTGCGCTTAATGAAAAACTGTTTTTT.

The rearrangement uses TRBV12-5 and TRBJ2-4; D not resolved. CDR3 length: 15 amino acids. Per germline, CDR1 LGHNT and CDR2 FRNRAP. V was trimmed by 6 bases and J by 0 bases, leaving 12 bases between them. The CDR3 is CASGQAILAKNIQYF. The CDR3 region has the DNA TGTGCTAGTGGGCAAGCCATCTTAGCCAAAAACATTCAGTACTTC.

The rearrangement uses TRBV24-1 and TRBJ2-3; weak D call: TRBD1 (7 bases). Trimming shortened V by 5 bases and J by 3 bases, and 14 bases separated the two germline ends. The CDR3 is 15 residues long. From germline, CDR1 is KGHDR and CDR2 SFDVKD. CDR3 sequence (DNA): TGTGCCACCAGTGCCATGGCAGGGGGGACAGATACGCAGTATTTT. As protein: CATSAMAGGTDTQYF.

V is TRBV5-1 and J is TRBJ2-7; 8 nucleotides match TRBD1. Germline V gene sequence: CDR1 SGHRS, CDR2 YFSETQ. Trimming removed 3 bases from V and 2 bases from J; junction bases left unmatched: 4. CDR3 length: 14 amino acids. DNA for the CDR3: TGCGCCAGCAGCTCGACAGGGGAGGCCTACGAGCAGTACTTC. Residues: CASSSTGEAYEQYF.

This clonotype was counted between two and nine times. The chain couples TRBV12-3 or TRBV12-4 to TRBJ2-1; 8 bases map to TRBD2. This CDR3 is 16 amino acids long. V lost 3 bases, J lost 8 bases, and 12 bases stayed unmatched. CDR3: CASSFSGRGAGDEQFF. The CDR3, as DNA: TGTGCCAGCAGTTTTAGTGGGCGGGGGGCCGGCGATGAGCAGTTCTTC.

The chain couples TRBV11-2 to TRBJ1-1; tentatively, D is TRBD1 (5 bases). The CDR3 is 16 residues long. V was cut by 1 base and J by 0 bases, with 12 bases left in between. Germline CDR1 SGHAT, CDR2 FQNNGV. This chain's CDR3 is CASSLVGGYMNTEAFF. The CDR3 nucleotides are TGTGCCAGCAGCTTAGTGGGGGGATACATGAACACTGAAGCTTTCTTT.

CDR3 sequence reads: CASSVVGSAYTF. Written as DNA, the CDR3 is TGTGCCAGCAGCGTAGTGGGCTCAGCCTACACCTTC. The rearrangement uses TRBV9 and TRBJ1-2, with D uncertain. The ends were cut back, 0 bases at V and 10 bases at J, with 10 bases in the middle. Germline values: CDR1 SGDLS, CDR2 YYNGEE. There are 12 residues in the CDR3.

This clonotype was counted only a few times. The chain combines TRBV3-1 with TRBJ2-1; possible D gene TRBD2, 5 bases. The V and J ends lost 5 bases and 9 bases respectively, with 11 bases between them. This CDR3 comprises 12 residues. The germline gives CDR1 LGHDT, CDR2 YNNKEL (reference sequence). The CDR3 sequence is CASSNIGGEQFF. The CDR3 coding sequence is TGTGCCAGCAGCAACATAGGAGGTGAGCAGTTCTTC.

V is TRBV19 and J is TRBJ2-2, with 7 bases fitting TRBD2. The CDR3 has 17 residues. V shed 1 base, J shed 0 bases, and the junction held 5 bases outside the gene matches. Per germline, CDR1 LNHDA and CDR2 SQIVND (reference sequence). The CDR3 reads CASSIGGGRTNTGELFF. In DNA, the CDR3 is TGTGCCAGTAGTATAGGGGGGGGACGTACGAACACCGGGGAGCTGTTTTTT.

This clonotype was recorded a few times. The chain carries TRBV20-1 and TRBJ1-4; no reliable D call. Trimming pared 6 bases from V and 12 bases from J, leaving 14 bases between. The CDR3 is 11 residues long. CDR1 is DFQATT and CDR2 is SNEGSKA in the germline V gene (reference sequence). Here the CDR3 DNA reads TGCAGTGCGAGACAATTCGGGGAACTGTTTTTT. Translation gives CSARQFGELFF.

In its sample, this clonotype was seen a few times. The chain combines TRBV11-2 with TRBJ1-1; 12 bases agree with TRBD1. Germline V gives CDR1 SGHAT, CDR2 FQNNGV. V lost 4 bases, J lost 5 bases, and 14 bases stayed unmatched. The CDR3 sequence is 18 residues long. CDR3 DNA sequence: TGTGCCAGCAGCTCACACCTAGGGGACAGGGGGCCGGGAACTGAAGCTTTCTTT. Its protein product is CASSSHLGDRGPGTEAFF.

The chain recombines TRBV27 with TRBJ2-7, with D maybe TRBD1 (6 bases). Germline loops: CDR1 MNHEY, CDR2 SMNVEV (reference sequence). Between the trimmed V and J ends, which lost 6 bases and 4 bases, there was a span of 19 bases. The CDR3 has 15 amino acids. CDR3 in DNA: TGTGCCAGCAGGAAACAGGGTCTGGTTGAGTACGAGCAGTACGTC. Translated, it gives CASRKQGLVEYEQYV.

V gene TRBV5-1 combines with J gene TRBJ2-6; 7 positions match TRBD1. The CDR3 has 17 amino acids. The trim removed 3 bases at V and 2 bases at J, leaving 8 bases unmatched. Germline V CDR1 and CDR2: SGHRS, YFSETQ. The DNA of the CDR3 is TGCGCCAGCAGCTCGAAACAGGGGATCGCTGGGGCCAACGTCCTGACTTTC. As protein: CASSSKQGIAGANVLTF.

This clonotype was seen many times. This rearrangement joins TRBV20-1 to TRBJ2-1; D is ambiguous. CDR1 DFQATT and CDR2 SNEGSKA come from the germline V gene (reference sequence). The CDR3 spans 10 residues. V dropped 2 bases and J dropped 5 bases, with 1 base sitting between them. Here the CDR3 DNA reads TGCAGTGCTAGAAACAATGAGCAGTTCTTC. Protein: CSARNNEQFF.

The genes are TRBV20-1 and TRBJ2-1; 9 nucleotides agree with TRBD2. J lost 7 bases, V lost 6 bases, and 13 bases had no gene match. The CDR3 has 15 amino acids. CDR1 is DFQATT, CDR2 SNEGSKA, per germline (reference sequence). CDR3 in DNA: TGCAGTGCCGGACGGGCGCGGCGGGAGGGGAATGAGCAGTTCTTC. Residues: CSAGRARREGNEQFF.

This clonotype was counted at least ten times. This chain joins TRBV5-1 and TRBJ1-1, with D hard to call. There are 14 residues in the CDR3. Germline values: CDR1 SGHRS, CDR2 YFSETQ. Trimming removed 0 bases from V and 1 base from J, with 7 bases in between. CDR3 sequence (DNA): TGCGCCAGCAGCTTGGTGTTCAGGAACACTGAAGCTTTCTTT. Its protein product is CASSLVFRNTEAFF. Full variable domain (outside the CDR3, taken from reference TRBV5-1 and TRBJ1-1): KAGVTQTPRYLIKTRGQQVTLSCSPISGHRSVSWYQQTPGQGLQFLFEYFSETQRNKGNFPGRFSGRQFSNSRSEMNVSTLELGDSALYLCASSLVFRNTEAFFGQGTRLTVV.

This clonotype was observed a few times. The chain joins TRBV7-9 to TRBJ2-2; no clear D gene. The CDR3 covers 16 residues. Germline loops: CDR1 SEHNR, CDR2 FQNEAQ (reference sequence). Trimming removed 1 base from V and 4 bases from J, with 13 bases in between. CDR3 residues: CASSLVVLGSTGELFF. CDR3 DNA: TGTGCCAGCAGCTTAGTAGTCCTAGGTAGCACCGGGGAGCTGTTTTTT.

This clonotype was recorded many times. The CDR3 loop reads CASNIQGPVGYTF. The CDR3 DNA sequence: TGTGCCAGCAATATACAGGGACCCGTTGGCTACACCTTC. The chain employs TRBV28 and TRBJ1-2; D is possibly TRBD1 (6 bases). Per the germline V gene, CDR1 is MDHEN and CDR2 is SYDVKM. CDR3 size: 13 residues. The V gene lost 7 bases and the J gene lost 7 bases, with 16 bases spanning the gap.

This clonotype was seen a handful of times. The chain couples TRBV5-1 to TRBJ2-1; 7 bases line up with TRBD1. The CDR3 is 12 amino acids. Germline values: CDR1 SGHRS, CDR2 YFSETQ. J was trimmed by 9 bases and V by 2 bases; bases with no gene match: 2. CDR3 residues: CASSLQGIEQFF. Here the CDR3 DNA reads TGCGCCAGCAGCTTACAGGGGATTGAGCAGTTCTTC.

This clonotype occurred a few times. The chain employs TRBV14 and TRBJ2-4; 7 bases match TRBD2. CDR3 length equals 16 residues. Unmatched junction bases numbered 8, after V lost 5 bases and J lost 1 base. CDR1 SGHDN and CDR2 FVKESK come from the germline V gene. The DNA for the CDR3 is TGTGCCAGCAGCGCCGATAGGGGAGGGGCCAAAAACATTCAGTACTTC. Translated: CASSADRGGAKNIQYF.

This clonotype was observed at least ten times. This chain uses TRBV20-1 with TRBJ2-2; maybe TRBD1 (6 bases). Deletions cut 3 bases from V and 6 bases from J, with 11 bases between. Per germline, CDR1 DFQATT and CDR2 SNEGSKA (reference sequence). This CDR3 contains 13 residues. The CDR3 sequence: CSARMGAAGELFF. CDR3 sequence (DNA): TGCAGTGCTAGGATGGGGGCGGCCGGGGAGCTGTTTTTT.